This T cell receptor beta chain was observed in a study of cytomegalovirus exposure and HLA in healthy donors. Clones were read by immunoSEQ multiplex PCR, and TCRdb kept only the in-frame ones, dropping some. The top ten clones hold roughly 0.75% of a sample with hundreds of thousands of clones, about nine tenths of them seen once. In germline, CDR1 is SGHRS, CDR2 YFSETQ. This CDR3 comprises 16 residues. V gave up 4 bases and J gave up 8 bases; unmatched junction bases: 13. This clonotype was sampled from a woman between 18 and 29 years old in good health and CMV-seronegative. V gene TRBV5-1 combines with J gene TRBJ1-4; 8 nucleotides match TRBD1. What was sequenced was PBMCs. The CDR3 loop is CASSRSTGGMKEKLFF. For the CDR3, the DNA is TGCGCCAGCAGCCGTTCCACAGGGGGTATGAAGGAAAAACTGTTTTTT.